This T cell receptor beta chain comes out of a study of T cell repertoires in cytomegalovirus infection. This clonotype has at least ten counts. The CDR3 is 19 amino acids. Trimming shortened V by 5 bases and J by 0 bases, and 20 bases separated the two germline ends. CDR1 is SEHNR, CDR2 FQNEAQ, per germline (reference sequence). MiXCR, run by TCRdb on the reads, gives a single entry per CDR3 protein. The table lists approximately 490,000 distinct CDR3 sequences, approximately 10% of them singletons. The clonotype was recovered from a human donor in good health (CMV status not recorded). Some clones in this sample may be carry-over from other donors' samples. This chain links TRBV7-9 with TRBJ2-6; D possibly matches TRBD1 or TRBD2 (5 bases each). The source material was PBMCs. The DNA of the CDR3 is TGTGCCAGCAGCGTACCCGGGGCTCGAAAGAGCTCTGGGGCCAACGTCCTGACTTTC. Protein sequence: CASSVPGARKSSGANVLTF.